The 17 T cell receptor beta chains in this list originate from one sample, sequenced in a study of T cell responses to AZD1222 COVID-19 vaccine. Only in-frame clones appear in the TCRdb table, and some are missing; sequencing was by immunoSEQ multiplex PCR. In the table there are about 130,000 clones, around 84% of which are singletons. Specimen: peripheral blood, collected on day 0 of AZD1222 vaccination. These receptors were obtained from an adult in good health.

The CDR3 DNA follows: TGTGCCAGCAGCCCTACGGGACGATGGACTTACAATGAGCAGTTCTTC. Its protein is CASSPTGRWTYNEQFF. The V call is TRBV11-2, the J call TRBJ2-1, with D possibly called TRBD1 or TRBD2 (5 bases each). Germline CDR1 reads SGHAT; CDR2 reads FQNNGV. Trimming removed 5 bases at V and 4 bases at J, with 18 bases between. The CDR3 contains 16 residues. Using reference TRBV11-2 and TRBJ2-1 for the parts outside the CDR3, the full variable domain is EAGVAQSPRYKIIEKRQSVAFWCNPISGHATLYWYQQILGQGPKLLIQFQNNGVVDDSQLPKDRFSAERLKGVDSTLKIQPAKLEDSAVYLCASSPTGRWTYNEQFFGPGTRLTVL.

DNA for the CDR3: TGTGCCAGCAGCTTAATGAGGGCAGCGAGAGGACCTGGAAACACCATATATTTT. Translated, it gives CASSLMRAARGPGNTIYF. The chain employs TRBV7-9 and TRBJ1-3; D is uncertain. Germline-derived CDR1 and CDR2 are SEHNR and FQNEAQ (reference sequence). V lost 2 bases, J lost 2 bases, and 19 bases lay in between. The CDR3 length is 18 residues.

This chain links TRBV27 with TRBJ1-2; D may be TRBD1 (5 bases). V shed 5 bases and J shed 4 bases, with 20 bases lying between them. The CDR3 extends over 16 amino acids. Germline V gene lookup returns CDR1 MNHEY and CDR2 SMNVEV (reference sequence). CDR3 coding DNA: TGTGCCAGCAGTCCTCGCTCCCCCGGGACCGCCTATGGCTACACCTTC. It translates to CASSPRSPGTAYGYTF.

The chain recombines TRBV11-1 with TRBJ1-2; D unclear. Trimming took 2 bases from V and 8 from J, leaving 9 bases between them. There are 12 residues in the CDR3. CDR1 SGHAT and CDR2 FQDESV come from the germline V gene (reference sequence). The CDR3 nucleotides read TGTGCCAGCAGCTTAAAGGGCCGGGGCTACACCTTC. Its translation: CASSLKGRGYTF.

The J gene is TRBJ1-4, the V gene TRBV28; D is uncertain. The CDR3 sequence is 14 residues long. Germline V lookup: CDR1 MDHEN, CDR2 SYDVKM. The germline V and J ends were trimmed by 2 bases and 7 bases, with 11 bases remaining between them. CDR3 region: CASSLQLPGEKLFF. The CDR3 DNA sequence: TGTGCCAGCAGTTTACAGCTGCCGGGTGAAAAACTGTTTTTT.

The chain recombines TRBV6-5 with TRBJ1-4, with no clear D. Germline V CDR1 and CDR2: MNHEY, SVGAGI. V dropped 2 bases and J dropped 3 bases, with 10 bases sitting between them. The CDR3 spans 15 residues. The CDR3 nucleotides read TGTGCCAGCAGTTACGTTTTTCGGGCTAATGAAAAACTGTTTTTT. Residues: CASSYVFRANEKLFF.

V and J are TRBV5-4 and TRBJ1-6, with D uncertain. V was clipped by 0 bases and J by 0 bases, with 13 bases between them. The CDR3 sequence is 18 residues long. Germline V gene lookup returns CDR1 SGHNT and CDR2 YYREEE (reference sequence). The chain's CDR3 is CASSLDGHLSSYNSPLHF. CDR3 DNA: TGTGCCAGCAGCTTGGACGGGCACCTTAGCTCCTATAATTCACCCCTCCACTTT.

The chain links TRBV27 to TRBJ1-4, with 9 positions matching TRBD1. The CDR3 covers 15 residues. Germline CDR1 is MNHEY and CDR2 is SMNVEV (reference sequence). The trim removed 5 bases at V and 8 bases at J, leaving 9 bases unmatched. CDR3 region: CASSPPTGGREKLFF. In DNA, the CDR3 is TGTGCCAGCAGTCCCCCGACAGGGGGGAGAGAAAAACTGTTTTTT.

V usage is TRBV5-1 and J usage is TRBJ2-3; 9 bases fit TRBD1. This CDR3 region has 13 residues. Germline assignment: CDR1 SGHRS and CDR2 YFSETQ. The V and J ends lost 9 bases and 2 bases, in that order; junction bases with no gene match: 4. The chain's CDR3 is CATRTGVTDTQYF. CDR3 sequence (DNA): TGCGCCACCAGGACAGGGGTCACAGATACGCAGTATTTT.

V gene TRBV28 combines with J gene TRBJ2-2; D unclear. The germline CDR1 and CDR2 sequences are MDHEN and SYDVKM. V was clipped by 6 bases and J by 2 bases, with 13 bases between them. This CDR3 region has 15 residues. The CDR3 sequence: CASSRLQLNTGELFF. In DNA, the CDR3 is TGTGCCAGCAGCCGACTCCAGCTAAACACCGGGGAGCTGTTTTTT.

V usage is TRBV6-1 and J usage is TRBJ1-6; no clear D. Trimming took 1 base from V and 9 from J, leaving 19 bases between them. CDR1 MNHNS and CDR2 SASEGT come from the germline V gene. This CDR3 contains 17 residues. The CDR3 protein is CASSEGPFAQIGSPLHF. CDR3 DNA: TGTGCCAGCAGTGAAGGGCCGTTCGCTCAGATTGGTTCACCCCTCCACTTT.

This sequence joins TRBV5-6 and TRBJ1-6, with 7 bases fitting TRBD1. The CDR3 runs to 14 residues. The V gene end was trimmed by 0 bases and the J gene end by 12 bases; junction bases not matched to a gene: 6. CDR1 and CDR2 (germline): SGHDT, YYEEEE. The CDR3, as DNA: TGTGCCAGCAGCTTGGGCCAGGGGGGAAAACCCCTCCACTTT. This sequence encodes CASSLGQGGKPLHF.

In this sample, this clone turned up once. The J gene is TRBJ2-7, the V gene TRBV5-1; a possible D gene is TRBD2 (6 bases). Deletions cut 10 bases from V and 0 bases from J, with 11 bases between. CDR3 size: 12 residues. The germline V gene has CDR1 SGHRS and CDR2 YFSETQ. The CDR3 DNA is TGCGCCCCCGTGGGGGGCTCCTACGAGCAGTACTTC. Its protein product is CAPVGGSYEQYF.

The CDR3 nucleotides read TGTGCCAGCAGTGATGGGACAGGGCGCAATCAGCCCCAGCATTTT. It codes for CASSDGTGRNQPQHF. The gene calls are TRBV6-1 and TRBJ1-5, with 9 positions matching TRBD1. Germline CDR1 and CDR2: MNHNS and SASEGT. CDR3 length: 15 amino acids. The J segment lost 2 bases and the V segment lost 3 bases, leaving 2 bases of the junction unmatched.

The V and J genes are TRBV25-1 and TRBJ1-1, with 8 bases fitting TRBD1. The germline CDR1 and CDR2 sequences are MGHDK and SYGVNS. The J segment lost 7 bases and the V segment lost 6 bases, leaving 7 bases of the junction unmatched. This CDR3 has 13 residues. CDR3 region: CASSGRGPSEAFF. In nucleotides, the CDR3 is TGTGCCAGCAGCGGCAGGGGGCCGAGTGAAGCTTTCTTT.

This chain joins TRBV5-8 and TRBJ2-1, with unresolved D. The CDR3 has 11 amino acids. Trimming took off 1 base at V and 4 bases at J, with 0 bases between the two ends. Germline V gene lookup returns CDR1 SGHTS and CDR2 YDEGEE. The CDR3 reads CASSLYNEQFF. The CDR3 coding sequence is TGTGCCAGCAGCTTGTACAATGAGCAGTTCTTC.

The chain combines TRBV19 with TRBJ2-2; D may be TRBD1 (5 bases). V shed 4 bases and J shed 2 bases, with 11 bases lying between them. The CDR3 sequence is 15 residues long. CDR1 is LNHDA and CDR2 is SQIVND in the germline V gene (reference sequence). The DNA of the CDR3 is TGTGCCAGTAGTAAACAGGAGCTTAACACCGGGGAGCTGTTTTTT. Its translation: CASSKQELNTGELFF. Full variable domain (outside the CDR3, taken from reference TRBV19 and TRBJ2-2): DGGITQSPKYLFRKEGQNVTLSCEQNLNHDAMYWYRQDPGQGLRLIYYSQIVNDFQKGDIAEGYSVSREKKESFPLTVTSAQKNPTAFYLCASSKQELNTGELFFGEGSRLTVL.